This entry concerns a single T cell receptor (beta chain). Antigen unknown. Germline CDR1 reads LGHDT; CDR2 reads YNNKEL (reference sequence). The CDR3 is 18 amino acids. V gave up 4 bases and J gave up 2 bases; unmatched junction bases: 14. This record comes from a study of T cell responses to AZD1222 COVID-19 vaccine. The study, taken as a whole, reports: Only a handful of AZD1222 recipients, six or seven in all, had baseline seropositivity. Donors were mostly white British, more females; clonal diversity possibly underestimated. Following two doses of AZD1222, Spike-specific TCR breadth and depth rose. Nearly half of spike-specific TCRs reportedly target unmutated variant regions.

Profiled with immunoSEQ multiplex PCR; TCRdb holds only in-frame clones, not every one. Here the sample spans some 83,000 clones, about 89% being singletons. The chain uses TRBV3-1 (or the pseudogene TRBV3-2) and TRBJ1-5; 7 bases fit TRBD1. The TCR was taken from an adult who received the AZD1222 COVID-19 vaccine. The material was peripheral blood, obtained 28 days after the second AZD1222 dose. CDR3 loop: CASSPGTDSSTRNQPQHF. In DNA form, the CDR3 reads TGTGCCAGCAGCCCCGGGACAGATTCGTCCACGCGCAATCAGCCCCAGCATTTT.